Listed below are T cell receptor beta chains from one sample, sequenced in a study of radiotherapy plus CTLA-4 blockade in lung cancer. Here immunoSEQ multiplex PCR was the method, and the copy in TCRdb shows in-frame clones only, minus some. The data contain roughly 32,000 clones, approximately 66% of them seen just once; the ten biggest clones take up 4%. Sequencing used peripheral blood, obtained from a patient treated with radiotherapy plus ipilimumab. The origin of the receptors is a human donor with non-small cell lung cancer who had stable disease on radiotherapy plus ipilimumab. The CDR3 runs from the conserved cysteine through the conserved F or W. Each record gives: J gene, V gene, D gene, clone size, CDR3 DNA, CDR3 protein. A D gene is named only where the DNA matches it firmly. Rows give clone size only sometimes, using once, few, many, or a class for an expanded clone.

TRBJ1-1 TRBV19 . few TGTGCCAGTAGTATAGAATGGCCCCCAGGCAGGACTGGGGAGAACACTGAAGCTTTCTTT CASSIEWPPGRTGENTEAFF
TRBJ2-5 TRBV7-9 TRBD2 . TGTGCCAGCCGCGGGCGGGAGGCCCAAGAGACCCAGTACTTC CASRGREAQETQYF
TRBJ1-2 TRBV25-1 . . TGTGCCAGCAGTCAGAGTCGAAGAAGTTCGCGGGATGGCTACACCTTC CASSQSRRSSRDGYTF
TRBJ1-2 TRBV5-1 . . TGCGCCAGCAGCCTGGACGGTTATGGCTACACCTTC CASSLDGYGYTF
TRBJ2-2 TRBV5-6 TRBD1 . TGTGCCAGCAGCCTAAGGACAGGGCGGGAGCTGTTTTTT CASSLRTGRELFF
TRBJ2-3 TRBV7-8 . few TGTGCCAGCAGCTTAGTAGATACGCAGTATTTT CASSLVDTQYF
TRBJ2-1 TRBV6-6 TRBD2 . TGTGCCACCCGTGGGACTAGCGGGACGCATGAGCAGTTCTTC CATRGTSGTHEQFF
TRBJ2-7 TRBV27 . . TGTGCCAGCAAAATTGACAGCGGCCACTACGAGCAGTACTTC CASKIDSGHYEQYF
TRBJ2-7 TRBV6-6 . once TGTGCCAGCAGTCTCATGTGGGAGCAGTACTTC CASSLMWEQYF
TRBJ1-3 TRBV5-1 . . TGCGCCAGCAGCTCTGGGACGGCTGGAAACACCATATATTTT CASSSGTAGNTIYF
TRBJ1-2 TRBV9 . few TGTGCCAGCAGCGTAGATGCGGGTGGCTACACCTTC CASSVDAGGYTF
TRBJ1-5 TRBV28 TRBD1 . TGTGCCAGCAGTGGGGCAGGGACAGGCAATGAGCCCCAGCATTTT CASSGAGTGNEPQHF
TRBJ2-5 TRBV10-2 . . TGCGCCAGCAGTGAATATGAGACCCAGTACTTC CASSEYETQYF
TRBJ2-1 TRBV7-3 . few TGTGCCAGCAGCTTAGTTCAAGGCGCTTTGGATGAGCAGTTCTTC CASSLVQGALDEQFF